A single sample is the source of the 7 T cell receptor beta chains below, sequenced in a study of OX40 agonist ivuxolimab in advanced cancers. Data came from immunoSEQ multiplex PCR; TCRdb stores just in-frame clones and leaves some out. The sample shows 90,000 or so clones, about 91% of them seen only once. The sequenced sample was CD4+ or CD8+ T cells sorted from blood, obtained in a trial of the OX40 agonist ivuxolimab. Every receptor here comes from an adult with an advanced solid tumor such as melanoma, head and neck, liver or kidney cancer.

This CDR3 reads CASSRRPGLITGFNTEAFF. CDR3 nucleotide sequence: TGTGCCAGCAGCCGCAGACCCGGATTAATAACCGGATTCAACACTGAAGCTTTCTTT. The genes are TRBV28 and TRBJ1-1, with D unresolved. This CDR3 spans 19 amino acids. Trimming pared 6 bases from V and 2 bases from J, leaving 28 bases between. Germline CDR1 MDHEN, CDR2 SYDVKM.

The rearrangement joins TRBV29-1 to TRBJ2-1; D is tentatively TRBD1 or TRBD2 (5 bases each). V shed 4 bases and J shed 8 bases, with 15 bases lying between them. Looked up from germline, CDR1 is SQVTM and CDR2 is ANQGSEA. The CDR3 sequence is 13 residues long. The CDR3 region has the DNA TGCAGCGTTGGCTTTGGGACCAAGGATGAGCAGTTCTTC. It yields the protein CSVGFGTKDEQFF.

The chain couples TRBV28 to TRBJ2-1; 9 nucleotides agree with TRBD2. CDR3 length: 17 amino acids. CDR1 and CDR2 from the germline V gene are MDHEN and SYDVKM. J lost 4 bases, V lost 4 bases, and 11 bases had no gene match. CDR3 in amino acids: CASSSRMAGGIYNEQFF. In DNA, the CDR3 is TGTGCCAGCAGTTCCCGAATGGCGGGGGGGATTTACAATGAGCAGTTCTTC. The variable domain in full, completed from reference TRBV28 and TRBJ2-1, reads DVKVTQSSRYLVKRTGEKVFLECVQDMDHENMFWYRQDPGLGLRLIYFSYDVKMKEKGDIPEGYSVSREKKERFSLILESASTNQTSMYLCASSSRMAGGIYNEQFFGPGTRLTVL.

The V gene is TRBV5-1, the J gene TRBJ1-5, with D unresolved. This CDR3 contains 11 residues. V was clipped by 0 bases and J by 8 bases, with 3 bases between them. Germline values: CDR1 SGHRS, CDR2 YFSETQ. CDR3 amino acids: CASSLGEPQHF. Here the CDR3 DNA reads TGCGCCAGCAGCTTGGGGGAGCCCCAGCATTTT. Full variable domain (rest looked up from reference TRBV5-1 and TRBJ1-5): KAGVTQTPRYLIKTRGQQVTLSCSPISGHRSVSWYQQTPGQGLQFLFEYFSETQRNKGNFPGRFSGRQFSNSRSEMNVSTLELGDSALYLCASSLGEPQHFGDGTRLSIL.

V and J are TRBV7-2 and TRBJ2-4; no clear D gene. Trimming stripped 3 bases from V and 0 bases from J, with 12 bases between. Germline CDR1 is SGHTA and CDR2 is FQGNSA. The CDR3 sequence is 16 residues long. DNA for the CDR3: TGTGCCAGCAGCTTCGCCGTGGCAGGAGCCAAAAACATTCAGTACTTC. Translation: CASSFAVAGAKNIQYF. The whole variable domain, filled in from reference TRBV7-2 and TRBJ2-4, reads GAGVSQSPSNKVTEKGKDVELRCDPISGHTALYWYRQSLGQGLEFLIYFQGNSAPDKSGLPSDRFSAERTGGSVSTLTIQRTQQEDSAVYLCASSFAVAGAKNIQYFGAGTRLSVL.

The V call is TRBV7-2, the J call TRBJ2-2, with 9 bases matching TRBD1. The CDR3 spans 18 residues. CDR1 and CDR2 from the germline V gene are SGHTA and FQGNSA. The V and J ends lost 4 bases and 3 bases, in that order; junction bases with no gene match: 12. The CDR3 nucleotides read TGTGCCAGCAGCTCCATCGGTCGGGGGACAGGGTACACCGGGGAGCTGTTTTTT. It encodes CASSSIGRGTGYTGELFF.

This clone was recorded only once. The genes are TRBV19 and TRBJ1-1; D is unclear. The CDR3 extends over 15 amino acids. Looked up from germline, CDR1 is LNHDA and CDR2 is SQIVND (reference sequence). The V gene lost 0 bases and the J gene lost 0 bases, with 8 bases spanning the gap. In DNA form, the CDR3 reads TGTGCCAGTAGTATAGATCGGCTGTTGAACACTGAAGCTTTCTTT. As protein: CASSIDRLLNTEAFF.